This T cell receptor (beta chain) was identified during a study of shared T cell receptors in the human thymus. Data came from immunoSEQ multiplex PCR; TCRdb stores just in-frame clones and leaves some out. In the table there are 650,000 to 950,000 clones, 75% to 90% of which are singletons. From germline, CDR1 is SGHRS and CDR2 YFSETQ. V was cut by 4 bases and J by 0 bases, with 16 bases left in between. CDR3 length: 16 residues. These same data were also listed under a study on human thymus T cells. That source reports: The thymus tissue came from resections taken during corrective heart surgery. Thymic as well as blood repertoires seemed to favor certain V and J genes unevenly.

The V and J genes are TRBV5-1 and TRBJ1-1; tentatively, D is TRBD1 (5 bases). Sequenced sample: thymocytes. The TCR sequence derives from a girl in the first two years of life with a congenital heart defect. The CDR3 nucleotides read TGCGCCAGCAGCGACCTACCCAGGGCTATGAACACTGAAGCTTTCTTT. This sequence encodes CASSDLPRAMNTEAFF.